A single sample gave rise to the 8 T cell receptor beta chains below, sequenced in a study of Ad26.COV2.S vaccination and SARS-CoV-2 variants. Treatment meaning: around 19 received Ad26.COV2.S at low or high dose, single or two shots; 5 received placebo; per-sample allocation not given. The samples date from day 63 after the first vaccine or placebo injection. TCRdb keeps only in-frame clones here, not all; method: immunoSEQ multiplex PCR. The table has fewer than 400,000 clones, 75% to 90% seen once. This specimen consisted of peripheral blood, obtained in a trial of Ad26.COV2.S vaccine versus placebo. Receptors were obtained from a person aged 18-60 years who received the Ad26.COV2.S COVID-19 vaccine or a placebo.

CDR3 coding DNA: TGTGCCAGCAGCCCCAGAGCGGGGGGAAACAATGAGCAGTTCTTC. Protein: CASSPRAGGNNEQFF. V gene TRBV13 combines with J gene TRBJ2-1, with TRBD2 matching over 9 bases. The germline gives CDR1 PRHDT, CDR2 FYEKMQ (reference sequence). The CDR3 extends over 15 amino acids. Trimming took 5 bases from V and 5 from J; bases not matched to a gene: 7.

This clone appeared many times. V gene TRBV2 combines with J gene TRBJ2-7; weak D call: TRBD2 (5 bases). The germline CDR1 and CDR2 sequences are SNHLY and FYNNEI. The CDR3 is 13 amino acids. V was clipped by 4 bases and J by 7 bases, with 14 bases between them. This CDR3 reads CASSVSGIEEQYF. CDR3 nucleotide sequence: TGTGCCAGCAGTGTGTCGGGGATCGAGGAGCAGTACTTC.

This clone was picked up one time. The chain joins TRBV12-3 or TRBV12-4 to TRBJ2-1; D may correspond to TRBD1 or TRBD2 (5 bases each). V lost 8 bases to trimming and J lost 9 bases, with 14 bases between them. The CDR3 loop spans 12 amino acids. CDR3 sequence: CASASPGPEQFF. CDR3 bases: TGTGCCAGCGCTTCCCCGGGGCCTGAGCAGTTCTTC.

This chain connects TRBV30 to TRBJ1-1; D perhaps matches TRBD1 (5 bases). This CDR3 spans 12 amino acids. V was trimmed by 6 bases and J by 5 bases, leaving 13 bases between them. Per germline, CDR1 GTSNPN and CDR2 SVGIG (reference sequence). The CDR3 loop is CACRAGRTEAFF. The CDR3 DNA follows: TGTGCCTGCCGGGCAGGGAGGACTGAAGCTTTCTTT.

This clone was picked up a small number of times. This chain links TRBV6-5 with TRBJ1-2; tentatively, D is TRBD1 (6 bases). Germline values: CDR1 MNHEY, CDR2 SVGAGI. This CDR3 contains 13 residues. The V gene lost 6 bases and the J gene lost 8 bases, with 16 bases spanning the gap. The CDR3 is CASSSNYRAGYTF. DNA for the CDR3: TGTGCCAGCAGCTCGAATTACAGGGCCGGCTACACCTTC.

The chain recombines TRBV7-8 with TRBJ1-1; the D is unclear. The germline V gene encodes CDR1 SGHVS and CDR2 FQNEAQ. The CDR3 is 18 residues long. The V and J ends lost 0 bases and 0 bases respectively, with 17 bases between them. The CDR3 coding sequence is TGTGCCAGCAGCTTAGCATGGGCCTTGGGCAGTGTGAACACTGAAGCTTTCTTT. It translates to CASSLAWALGSVNTEAFF. The variable domain in full, with the rest retrieved from reference TRBV7-8 and TRBJ1-1, is GAGVSQSPRYKVAKRGQDVALRCDPISGHVSLFWYQQALGQGPEFLTYFQNEAQLDKSGLPSDRFFAERPEGSVSTLKIQRTQQEDSAVYLCASSLAWALGSVNTEAFFGQGTRLTVV.

The sample holds one count of this clone. This chain joins TRBV5-5 and TRBJ1-2; 9 positions agree with TRBD1. Germline CDR1 reads SGHKS; CDR2 reads YYEKEE (reference sequence). The CDR3 consists of 17 residues. Losses at the gene ends were 4 bases for V and 3 bases for J; bases not matched to a gene: 13. The CDR3 reads CASSPMDRGGPYYGYTF. The CDR3 DNA sequence: TGTGCCAGCAGCCCGATGGACAGGGGAGGCCCTTACTATGGCTACACCTTC.

This chain links TRBV2 with TRBJ1-1; tentatively, D is TRBD1 (5 bases). Trimming shortened V by 8 bases and J by 0 bases, and 10 bases separated the two germline ends. This CDR3 comprises 13 residues. CDR1 and CDR2 (germline): SNHLY, FYNNEI. The CDR3 sequence: CASFDSMNTEAFF. CDR3 nucleotides: TGTGCCAGCTTTGACAGTATGAACACTGAAGCTTTCTTT.